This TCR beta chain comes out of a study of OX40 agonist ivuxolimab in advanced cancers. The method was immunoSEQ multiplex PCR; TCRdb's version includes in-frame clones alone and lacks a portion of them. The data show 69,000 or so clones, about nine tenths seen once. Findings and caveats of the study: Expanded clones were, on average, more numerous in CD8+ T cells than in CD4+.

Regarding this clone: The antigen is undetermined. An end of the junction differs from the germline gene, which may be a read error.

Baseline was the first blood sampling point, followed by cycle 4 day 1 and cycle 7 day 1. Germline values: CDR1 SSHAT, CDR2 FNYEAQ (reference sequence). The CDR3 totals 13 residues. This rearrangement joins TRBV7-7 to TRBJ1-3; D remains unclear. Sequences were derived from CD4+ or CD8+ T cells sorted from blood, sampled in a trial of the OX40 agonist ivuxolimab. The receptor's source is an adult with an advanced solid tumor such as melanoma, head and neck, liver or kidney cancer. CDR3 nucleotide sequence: TGTGCTAGCAGCTCCGGACCGTGGAACACCATATATTTT. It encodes CASSSGPWNTIYF.